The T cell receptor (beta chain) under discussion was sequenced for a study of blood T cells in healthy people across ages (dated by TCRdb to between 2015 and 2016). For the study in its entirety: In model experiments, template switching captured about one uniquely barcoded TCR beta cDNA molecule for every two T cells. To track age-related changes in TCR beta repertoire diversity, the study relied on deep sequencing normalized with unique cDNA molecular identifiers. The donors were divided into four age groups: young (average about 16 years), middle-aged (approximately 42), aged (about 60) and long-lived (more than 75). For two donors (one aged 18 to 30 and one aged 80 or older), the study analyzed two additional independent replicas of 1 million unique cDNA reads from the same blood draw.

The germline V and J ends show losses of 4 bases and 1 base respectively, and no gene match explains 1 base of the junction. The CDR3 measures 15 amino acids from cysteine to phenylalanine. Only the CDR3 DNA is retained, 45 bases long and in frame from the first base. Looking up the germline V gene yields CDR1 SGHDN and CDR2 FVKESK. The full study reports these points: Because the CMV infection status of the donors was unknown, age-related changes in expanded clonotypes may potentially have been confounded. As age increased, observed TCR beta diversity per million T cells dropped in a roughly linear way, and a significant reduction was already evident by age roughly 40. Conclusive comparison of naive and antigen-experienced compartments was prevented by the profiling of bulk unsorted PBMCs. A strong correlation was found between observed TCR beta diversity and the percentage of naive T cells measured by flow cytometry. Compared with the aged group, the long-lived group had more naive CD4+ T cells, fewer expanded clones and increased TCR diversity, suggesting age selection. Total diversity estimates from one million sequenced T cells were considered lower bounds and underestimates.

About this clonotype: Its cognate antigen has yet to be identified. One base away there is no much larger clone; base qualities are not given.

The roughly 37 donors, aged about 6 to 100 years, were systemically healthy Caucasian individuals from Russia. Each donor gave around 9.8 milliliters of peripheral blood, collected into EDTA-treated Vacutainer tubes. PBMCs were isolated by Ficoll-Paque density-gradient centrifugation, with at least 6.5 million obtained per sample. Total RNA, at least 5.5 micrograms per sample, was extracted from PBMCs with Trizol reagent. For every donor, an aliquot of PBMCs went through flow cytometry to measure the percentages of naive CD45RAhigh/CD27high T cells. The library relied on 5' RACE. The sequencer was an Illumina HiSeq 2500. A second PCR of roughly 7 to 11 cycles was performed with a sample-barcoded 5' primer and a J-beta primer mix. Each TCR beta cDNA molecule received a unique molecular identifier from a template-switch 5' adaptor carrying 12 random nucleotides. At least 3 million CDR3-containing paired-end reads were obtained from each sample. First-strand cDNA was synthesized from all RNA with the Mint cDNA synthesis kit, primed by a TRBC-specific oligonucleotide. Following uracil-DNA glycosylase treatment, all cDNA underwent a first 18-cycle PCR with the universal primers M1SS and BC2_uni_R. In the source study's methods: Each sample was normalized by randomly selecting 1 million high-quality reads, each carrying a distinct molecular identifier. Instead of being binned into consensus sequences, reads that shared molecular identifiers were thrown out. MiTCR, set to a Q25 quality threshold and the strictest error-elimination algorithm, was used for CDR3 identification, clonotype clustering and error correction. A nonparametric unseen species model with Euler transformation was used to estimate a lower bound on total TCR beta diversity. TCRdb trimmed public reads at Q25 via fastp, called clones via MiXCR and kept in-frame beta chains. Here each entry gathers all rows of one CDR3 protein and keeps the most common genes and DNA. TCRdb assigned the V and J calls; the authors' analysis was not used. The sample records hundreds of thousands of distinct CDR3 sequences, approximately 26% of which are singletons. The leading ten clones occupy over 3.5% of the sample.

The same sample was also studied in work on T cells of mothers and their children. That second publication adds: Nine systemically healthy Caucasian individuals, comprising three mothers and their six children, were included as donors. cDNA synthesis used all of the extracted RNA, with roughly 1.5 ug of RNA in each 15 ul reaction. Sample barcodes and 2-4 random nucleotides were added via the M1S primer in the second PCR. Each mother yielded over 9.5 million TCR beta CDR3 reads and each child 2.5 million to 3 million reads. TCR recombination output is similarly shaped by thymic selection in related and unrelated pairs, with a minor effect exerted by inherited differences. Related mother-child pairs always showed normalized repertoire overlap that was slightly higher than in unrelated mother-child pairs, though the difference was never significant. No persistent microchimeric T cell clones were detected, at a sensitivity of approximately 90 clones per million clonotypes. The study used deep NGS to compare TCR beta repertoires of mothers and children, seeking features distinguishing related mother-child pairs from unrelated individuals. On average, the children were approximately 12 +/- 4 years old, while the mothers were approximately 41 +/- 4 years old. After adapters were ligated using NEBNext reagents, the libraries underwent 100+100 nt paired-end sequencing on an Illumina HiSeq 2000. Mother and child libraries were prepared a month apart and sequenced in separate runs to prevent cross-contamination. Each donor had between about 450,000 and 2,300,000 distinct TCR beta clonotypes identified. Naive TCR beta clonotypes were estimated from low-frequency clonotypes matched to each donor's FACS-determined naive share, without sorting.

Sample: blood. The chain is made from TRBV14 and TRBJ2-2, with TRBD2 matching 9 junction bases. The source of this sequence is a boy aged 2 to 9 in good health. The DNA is TGTGCCAGCAGCCGACTAGCGGAGAACACCGGGGAGCTGTTTTTT. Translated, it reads CASSRLAENTGELFF.